This is a list of T cell receptor beta chains from one sample in a study of blood T cell repertoires in COVID-19. Assay: immunoSEQ multiplex PCR; the TCRdb copy retains only in-frame clones and omits some. The sample yields some 59,000 clones, roughly 87% seen once. Sequencing was performed on peripheral blood. The source is a man aged 60-69 years with acute or convalescent COVID-19. Both conserved end residues are part of each CDR3. The order of the fields is V gene, J gene, clone size, D gene, CDR3 DNA, CDR3 protein. D genes are given only for firm matches. The size of a clone is reported for some rows only, either as once, few or many, or as a class for expanded clones.

v_call: TRBV19
j_call: TRBJ2-7
clone_size: -
d_call: TRBD1
cdr3_nt: TGTGCCAGTAGTATCGGGACAGGGTGGTACGAGCAGTACTTC
cdr3_aa: CASSIGTGWYEQYF

v_call: TRBV9
j_call: TRBJ2-7
clone_size: -
d_call: -
cdr3_nt: TGTGCCAGCAGCGTAGGACCGTACGGGAACGAGCAGTACTTC
cdr3_aa: CASSVGPYGNEQYF

v_call: TRBV2
j_call: TRBJ1-6
clone_size: -
d_call: TRBD1
cdr3_nt: TGTGCCAGCAAACGGGACAGGGATAATTCACCCCTCCACTTT
cdr3_aa: CASKRDRDNSPLHF

v_call: TRBV15
j_call: TRBJ1-2
clone_size: -
d_call: -
cdr3_nt: TGTGCCACCAACAGAGCTAGGTCGGGCTACACCTTC
cdr3_aa: CATNRARSGYTF

v_call: TRBV4-1
j_call: TRBJ1-5
clone_size: once
d_call: -
cdr3_nt: TGCGCCAGCAGCCAAGACCCGAATCAGCCCCAGCATTTT
cdr3_aa: CASSQDPNQPQHF

v_call: TRBV5-6
j_call: TRBJ2-3
clone_size: -
d_call: -
cdr3_nt: TGTGCCAGCAGCTTGGTAACAGCTGATACGCAGTATTTT
cdr3_aa: CASSLVTADTQYF

v_call: TRBV7-9
j_call: TRBJ1-2
clone_size: -
d_call: -
cdr3_nt: TGTGCCAGCAGCTTATCGGACAGCTATGGCTACACCTTC
cdr3_aa: CASSLSDSYGYTF

v_call: TRBV11-2
j_call: TRBJ1-2
clone_size: -
d_call: TRBD1
cdr3_nt: TGTGCCAGCAGCTTACGACAGGGAGGATACTATGGCTACACCTTC
cdr3_aa: CASSLRQGGYYGYTF

v_call: TRBV7-2
j_call: TRBJ1-5
clone_size: -
d_call: -
cdr3_nt: TGTGCCAGCAGCTTAGCTGGGACTTTCCAGCCCCAGCATTTT
cdr3_aa: CASSLAGTFQPQHF

v_call: TRBV10-3
j_call: TRBJ2-1
clone_size: -
d_call: TRBD1
cdr3_nt: TGTGCCATCCGGGGACAGGGGTTGGCCCCTAACAATGAGCAGTTCTTC
cdr3_aa: CAIRGQGLAPNNEQFF

v_call: TRBV19
j_call: TRBJ1-5
clone_size: -
d_call: TRBD1
cdr3_nt: TGTGCCAGTAGTATCGGAAGGGGACAGTTAGAACCCCAGCATTTT
cdr3_aa: CASSIGRGQLEPQHF

v_call: TRBV6-6
j_call: TRBJ1-4
clone_size: -
d_call: -
cdr3_nt: TGTGCCAGCAGAGACCACAGGGTACTAAATGAAAAACTGTTTTTT
cdr3_aa: CASRDHRVLNEKLFF

v_call: TRBV3-1/TRBV3-2
j_call: TRBJ1-3
clone_size: -
d_call: TRBD1
cdr3_nt: TGTGCCAGCAGCCGACTACAGGGGGGAAACTCTGGAAACACCATATATTTT
cdr3_aa: CASSRLQGGNSGNTIYF

v_call: TRBV4-1
j_call: TRBJ2-4
clone_size: -
d_call: -
cdr3_nt: TGCGCCAGCAGCCAAGTTGAGGGGGTGAGGGCCAAAAACATTCAGTACTTC
cdr3_aa: CASSQVEGVRAKNIQYF

v_call: TRBV4-1
j_call: TRBJ2-1
clone_size: few
d_call: -
cdr3_nt: TGCGCCAGCAGCCAAGGCAGGGGTGAGCAGTTCTTC
cdr3_aa: CASSQGRGEQFF

v_call: TRBV19
j_call: TRBJ2-3
clone_size: -
d_call: -
cdr3_nt: TGTGCCAGTAGTATAGGGACCGGGGAGGCATTCACAGATACGCAGTATTTT
cdr3_aa: CASSIGTGEAFTDTQYF

v_call: TRBV9
j_call: TRBJ1-2
clone_size: -
d_call: -
cdr3_nt: TGTGCCAGCAGCGTAGCAGGGTATGGCTACACCTTC
cdr3_aa: CASSVAGYGYTF